Sequencing of this T cell receptor beta chain was carried out in a study of blood T cell repertoires in COVID-19. The CDR3 consists of 15 residues. Germline CDR1 ENHRY, CDR2 SYGVKD. V was clipped by 0 bases and J by 4 bases, with 9 bases between them. Profiled with immunoSEQ multiplex PCR; TCRdb holds only in-frame clones, not every one. The sample lists 120,000 or so clones, around two thirds occurring once. The chain recombines TRBV10-3 with TRBJ1-4; maybe TRBD1 (6 bases). Sequencing was performed on peripheral blood. The receptor's source is a woman in her seventies with acute or convalescent COVID-19. The CDR3: CAISESGGHNEKLFF. CDR3 nucleotide sequence: TGTGCCATCAGTGAGTCAGGGGGTCATAATGAAAAACTGTTTTTT.